This T cell receptor beta chain was sequenced for a study of type 1 and type 2 diabetes patients. At the level of the study: Donors were type 1 diabetes, type 2 diabetes, or nondiabetic controls.

This clonotype has more than one count but fewer than ten. The V end was cut by 2 bases, the J end by 11 bases, with 9 bases between. This CDR3 comprises 11 residues. Amplification started from genomic DNA. The TCR beta CDR3 region was amplified using 30 forward and 13 reverse primers. TCRdb re-called the multiplex PCR reads with MiXCR, one entry per CDR3 protein. The table includes approximately 260,000 distinct CDR3 sequences, 47% detected once. The TCR comes from a man in his late teens or twenties with type 2 diabetes. What was sequenced was peripheral blood mononuclear cells (PBMCs). V usage is TRBV12-3 or TRBV12-4 and J usage is TRBJ1-1; D uncertain. The CDR3 spells CASSLSGRAFF. The DNA for the CDR3 is TGTGCCAGCAGTTTAAGTGGACGGGCTTTCTTT.